This T cell receptor (beta chain) emerged from a study of T cell repertoires in cytomegalovirus infection. As for the study in general: Alongside well-studied HLA-B-restricted CMV epitopes, recently identified HLA-C-restricted CMV epitopes were also used. It can be stated that public TCR beta signatures indicated CMV infection as well as a matching HLA type.

TCRdb re-derived calls from the reads in MiXCR, one entry per CDR3 protein. This sample has fewer than 650,000 distinct CDR3 sequences, with roughly 42% found just once. Study-level points and caveats: HLA-C-restricted CMV-specific TCR beta clonotypes were dominant in the ex vivo response. Accumulated public TCR beta family frequency recognized individuals carrying CMV together with the relevant HLA.

Germline-derived CDR1 and CDR2 are SGHVS and FQNEAQ. This CDR3 spans 12 amino acids. V gave up 8 bases and J gave up 4 bases; unmatched junction bases: 4. This clonotype came up a few times. Antigen unknown. The chain joins TRBV7-8 to TRBJ2-5; 7 bases match TRBD1. Sequenced here: cultured PBMCs, sampled from culture after CMV antigen stimulation. The sequence derives from a human donor in good health (CMV status not recorded). Some clones in this sample may be carry-over from other donors' samples. The CDR3 is CASLTGRETQYF. In nucleotides, the CDR3 is TGTGCCAGCCTGACAGGGAGAGAGACCCAGTACTTC.